This TCR beta chain was identified in a study of T cell changes during pregnancy in multiple sclerosis. TCRdb's copy holds only in-frame clones and misses some; the assay was immunoSEQ multiplex PCR. This table holds approximately 83,000 clones, around 92% found once. CDR1 and CDR2 from the germline V gene are SGHVS and FNYEAQ. This CDR3 has 14 amino acids. The J segment lost 4 bases and the V segment lost 8 bases, leaving 4 bases of the junction unmatched. Sequenced here: peripheral blood, sampled in the third trimester of pregnancy. The rearrangement links TRBV7-6 to TRBJ2-1; 11 positions match TRBD2. This receptor was taken from a female donor with multiple sclerosis, enrolled in a pregnancy study. In DNA, the CDR3 is TGTGCCAGCGGCGGACTAGCGGGTTACAATGAGCAGTTCTTC. Translating it yields CASGGLAGYNEQFF.